A selection of T cell receptor beta chains follows, all from one sample in a study of Ad26.COV2.S vaccination and SARS-CoV-2 variants. Here immunoSEQ multiplex PCR was the method, and the copy in TCRdb shows in-frame clones only, minus some. The sample records hundreds of thousands of clones, about 89% being singletons. The sample in question was peripheral blood, obtained in a trial of Ad26.COV2.S vaccine versus placebo. These receptors were collected from a person aged 18-65 years who received the Ad26.COV2.S COVID-19 vaccine or a placebo. Each CDR3 is given with its conserved first and last residue.

v_gene	CDR3aa
TRBV28	CASRQDYGYTF
TRBV5-5	CASSPGQARTGYEQYF
TRBV3-1/TRBV3-2	CASKASGTYEQYF
TRBV30	CAWATGQPYQETQYF
TRBV18	CASSPLSGEADTQYF
TRBV4-2	CASSQGEVNYGYTF
TRBV5-1	CASSLSTYEQYF
TRBV3-1/TRBV3-2	CATSGWRYGVPNTGELFF
TRBV18	CASSPGTGGDYGYTF
TRBV2	CASGQGVYEQYF
TRBV29-1	CSVLAGVETQYF
TRBV12-3/TRBV12-4	CASSLQGVEGYTF
TRBV27	CASSPWTSEQETQYF
TRBV30	CAWARAGTANTGELFF
TRBV6-6	CATSQTGYEQYF
TRBV5-1	CASSLVGGASKNIQYF
TRBV12-3/TRBV12-4	CASRASSTDTQYF
TRBV30	CAWSVRGYEQYF
TRBV10-3	CAISVRDTDTQYF
TRBV29-1	CSVAGPSSNTGELFF
TRBV6-5	CASSYRALNSYEQYF
TRBV7-8	CASSLVAGGTTDTQYF
TRBV3-1/TRBV3-2	CASSPAEALVETQYF
TRBV6-5	CAIGPLGGTKLFF
TRBV5-1	CASSPPVQRHTDTQYF
TRBV19	CASSTARVQGNYEQYF
TRBV7-9	CASSLLGGETEAFF
TRBV5-6	CASSFLSGGPGTGELFF
TRBV5-1	CASSLGGLNQPQHF
TRBV7-3	CASSLLGRNEQFF
TRBV2	CASSEALGSNQPQHF
TRBV4-3	CASSWGWMGSYNEQFF